The next 19 T cell receptor beta chains were all read from a single sample in a study of cytotoxic CD8 clonotypes in ibrutinib-treated CLL. Method: immunoSEQ multiplex PCR; TCRdb's copy keeps in-frame clones and lacks some. The sample holds tens of thousands of clones, 55% to 80% seen once. Material: PBMCs, obtained at disease progression, from a patient treated with ibrutinib. The receptors were gathered from a human donor with chronic lymphocytic leukemia.

This chain uses TRBV27 with TRBJ2-3; 7 bases are shared with TRBD2. J gave up 0 bases and V 3 bases, and 6 bases lay outside the gene matches. The CDR3 has 16 amino acids. Germline CDR1 and CDR2: MNHEY and SMNVEV (reference sequence). DNA for the CDR3: TGTGCCAGCAGTTTCAGACTAGCCCGTAGCACAGATACGCAGTATTTT. Translated, it gives CASSFRLARSTDTQYF.

V gene TRBV9 combines with J gene TRBJ2-7; D not certain. Germline CDR1 reads SGDLS; CDR2 reads YYNGEE. The CDR3 has 15 amino acids. Trimming removed 0 bases at V and 2 bases at J, with 12 bases between. The CDR3 coding sequence is TGTGCCAGCAGCGTAGGTATAGGCCTCCCCTACGAGCAGTACTTC. Translated: CASSVGIGLPYEQYF.

The gene calls are TRBV10-3 and TRBJ1-5; D is undetermined. V lost 4 bases and J 6 bases, leaving 13 bases between the germline ends. The V gene's germline CDR1 is ENHRY and CDR2 SYGVKD. This CDR3 spans 14 amino acids. CDR3 in DNA: TGTGCCATCAGTGCTGGGGAGTACTTTCAGCCCCAGCATTTT. Protein: CAISAGEYFQPQHF.

The chain carries TRBV4-3 and TRBJ2-2, with TRBD2 matching 10 bases. The CDR3 has 18 amino acids. From germline, CDR1 is LGHNA and CDR2 YSLEER. V was pared by 0 bases and J by 5 bases, with 9 bases of the junction left unmatched. CDR3 sequence: CASSQEPLAGAWTGELFF. The CDR3 region has the DNA TGCGCCAGCAGCCAAGAACCGCTAGCGGGAGCTTGGACCGGGGAGCTGTTTTTT.

The rearrangement links TRBV5-1 to TRBJ2-3; 11 positions agree with TRBD1. The germline V gene has CDR1 SGHRS and CDR2 YFSETQ. The CDR3 spans 15 residues. V shed 4 bases, J shed 3 bases, and the junction held 4 bases outside the gene matches. In nucleotides, the CDR3 is TGCGCCAGCAGCCCGGACAGGGGGCCTACAGATACGCAGTATTTT. Translating it yields CASSPDRGPTDTQYF. Looking up the rest from reference TRBV5-1 and TRBJ2-3 gives the full variable domain: KAGVTQTPRYLIKTRGQQVTLSCSPISGHRSVSWYQQTPGQGLQFLFEYFSETQRNKGNFPGRFSGRQFSNSRSEMNVSTLELGDSALYLCASSPDRGPTDTQYFGPGTRLTVL.

J is TRBJ2-1 and V is TRBV7-3, with D possibly TRBD2 on 5 matching bases. The CDR3 sequence is 14 residues long. Germline loops: CDR1 SGHTA, CDR2 FQGTGA. The V end was cut by 5 bases, the J end by 6 bases, with 14 bases between. The CDR3, as DNA: TGTGCCAGCAGCATTACTAGTGCCTCCAATGAGCAGTTCTTC. It codes for CASSITSASNEQFF.

This clone was detected only once. V and J are TRBV7-8 and TRBJ2-3; no clear D gene. The CDR3 runs 13 residues. V shed 2 bases and J shed 4 bases, with 7 bases lying between them. CDR1 and CDR2 from the germline V gene are SGHVS and FQNEAQ. The CDR3 coding sequence is TGTGCCAGCAGCTTAATCAATCCAGATACGCAGTATTTT. Amino acids: CASSLINPDTQYF. The full variable domain, with the rest looked up from reference TRBV7-8 and TRBJ2-3, is GAGVSQSPRYKVAKRGQDVALRCDPISGHVSLFWYQQALGQGPEFLTYFQNEAQLDKSGLPSDRFFAERPEGSVSTLKIQRTQQEDSAVYLCASSLINPDTQYFGPGTRLTVL.

The rearrangement joins TRBV5-1 to TRBJ2-1; 9 nucleotides line up with TRBD2. CDR3 length: 15 residues. V trimming: 9 bases; J trimming: 5 bases; junction bases outside the gene matches: 12. Germline V gene data show CDR1 as SGHRS and CDR2 as YFSETQ. The CDR3 loop is CATTQALAGNNEQFF. The CDR3 DNA reads as TGCGCCACCACGCAAGCGCTAGCGGGGAACAATGAGCAGTTCTTC. Drawing the rest from reference TRBV5-1 and TRBJ2-1, the complete variable domain is KAGVTQTPRYLIKTRGQQVTLSCSPISGHRSVSWYQQTPGQGLQFLFEYFSETQRNKGNFPGRFSGRQFSNSRSEMNVSTLELGDSALYLCATTQALAGNNEQFFGPGTRLTVL.

V and J are TRBV5-6 and TRBJ2-7, with D hard to call. This CDR3 has 11 residues. The germline gives CDR1 SGHDT, CDR2 YYEEEE. The V end lost 3 bases, the J end lost 3 bases, and 4 bases lay between the germline ends. CDR3 in DNA: TGTGCCAGCAGCTATGACTACGAGCAGTACTTC. Protein: CASSYDYEQYF.

The chain carries TRBV30 and TRBJ2-7; D possibly corresponds to TRBD1 (9 bases). The CDR3 is made up of 16 amino acids. The V and J ends lost 3 bases and 4 bases respectively, with 22 bases between them. CDR1 is GTSNPN, CDR2 SVGIG, per germline (reference sequence). The CDR3 region is CAWSPRGGTGRYEQYF. As DNA, the CDR3 is TGTGCCTGGAGCCCCCGGGGGGGGACAGGGAGGTACGAGCAGTACTTC.

The rearrangement links TRBV10-3 to TRBJ1-1; D unresolved. V was cut by 6 bases and J by 3 bases, with 8 bases left in between. The CDR3 covers 12 residues. Germline assignment: CDR1 ENHRY and CDR2 SYGVKD. The CDR3 sequence: CAIRAGDTEAFF. The CDR3 DNA reads TGTGCCATCAGGGCGGGAGACACTGAAGCTTTCTTT.

This chain uses TRBV6-1 with TRBJ2-1; 11 bases are shared with TRBD1. Germline assignment: CDR1 MNHNS and CDR2 SASEGT. The J segment lost 7 bases and the V segment lost 9 bases, leaving 5 bases of the junction unmatched. The CDR3 consists of 13 residues. In DNA form, the CDR3 reads TGTGCCAGTACCTGGGACAGGGGGAATGAGCAGTTCTTC. Encoded protein: CASTWDRGNEQFF.

V is TRBV30 and J is TRBJ2-7; D uncertain. Trimming stripped 0 bases from V and 1 base from J, with 7 bases between. The CDR3 loop spans 13 amino acids. Germline values: CDR1 GTSNPN, CDR2 SVGIG (reference sequence). DNA of the CDR3: TGTGCCTGGAGTGTACTTAGTTCCTACGAGCAGTACTTC. It specifies CAWSVLSSYEQYF.

The chain has TRBV18 and TRBJ2-2; 7 positions agree with TRBD2. This CDR3 has 18 residues. V lost 3 bases and J lost 6; bases outside the gene matches: 16. The germline V gene has CDR1 KGHSH and CDR2 LQKENI. The CDR3 loop is CASSPLVVSAGISGELFF. The CDR3 DNA sequence: TGTGCCAGCTCACCTCTGGTCGTTTCAGCGGGAATTTCCGGGGAGCTGTTTTTT. The variable domain in full, completed from reference TRBV18 and TRBJ2-2, reads NAGVMQNPRHLVRRRGQEARLRCSPMKGHSHVYWYRQLPEEGLKFMVYLQKENIIDESGMPKERFSAEFPKEGPSILRIQQVVRGDSAAYFCASSPLVVSAGISGELFFGEGSRLTVL.

By share, this clone ranks as medium-sized. The chain couples TRBV29-1 to TRBJ2-7; 8 bases are shared with TRBD2. Trimming cost V 1 base and J 6 bases; bases outside gene matches: 5. CDR1 and CDR2 from the germline V gene are SQVTM and ANQGSEA. This CDR3 contains 13 residues. The CDR3 here is CSVEVGGGTEQYF. Here the CDR3 DNA reads TGCAGCGTTGAAGTAGGCGGGGGGACCGAGCAGTACTTC.

This chain connects TRBV11-2 to TRBJ2-5, with unresolved D. The germline V gene encodes CDR1 SGHAT and CDR2 FQNNGV. Trimming stripped 1 base from V and 2 bases from J, with 8 bases between. The CDR3 contains 14 residues. DNA for the CDR3: TGTGCCAGCAGCTTAGGGCCAACACAAGAGACCCAGTACTTC. It is translated as CASSLGPTQETQYF. The complete variable domain, with remaining parts taken from reference TRBV11-2 and TRBJ2-5, reads EAGVAQSPRYKIIEKRQSVAFWCNPISGHATLYWYQQILGQGPKLLIQFQNNGVVDDSQLPKDRFSAERLKGVDSTLKIQPAKLEDSAVYLCASSLGPTQETQYFGPGTRLLVL.

V gene TRBV7-2 combines with J gene TRBJ2-7, with 7 bases that match TRBD2. The CDR3 runs to 15 residues. Germline values: CDR1 SGHTA, CDR2 FQGNSA. J was trimmed by 5 bases and V by 1 base; bases with no gene match: 8. Here the CDR3 DNA reads TGTGCCAGCAGCTTAGTCGCGGGAGTGATAAACGAGCAGTACTTC. Translation: CASSLVAGVINEQYF. The complete variable domain, with remaining parts taken from reference TRBV7-2 and TRBJ2-7, reads GAGVSQSPSNKVTEKGKDVELRCDPISGHTALYWYRQSLGQGLEFLIYFQGNSAPDKSGLPSDRFSAERTGGSVSTLTIQRTQQEDSAVYLCASSLVAGVINEQYFGPGTRLTVT.

V usage is TRBV28 and J usage is TRBJ2-7, with a weak D call TRBD1 (5 bases). This CDR3 is built from 16 residues. Trimming removed 6 bases at V and 0 bases at J, with 18 bases between. Germline V gene lookup returns CDR1 MDHEN and CDR2 SYDVKM. The CDR3 DNA reads as TGTGCCAGCAGCCCCGCCCCGGCAGGGCCCTCCTACGAGCAGTACTTC. It codes for CASSPAPAGPSYEQYF.

J is TRBJ2-5 and V is TRBV4-2, with 8 bases identical to TRBD2. Trimming cost V 6 bases and J 1 base; bases outside gene matches: 1. Germline loops: CDR1 LGHNA, CDR2 YNFKEQ. There are 13 residues in the CDR3. Written as DNA, the CDR3 is TGTGCCAGCAGTACTAGCGGCCAAGAGACCCAGTACTTC. Translated: CASSTSGQETQYF.